This TCR beta chain was recorded in a study of shared clonotypes between healthy human individuals. Profiled with immunoSEQ multiplex PCR; TCRdb holds only in-frame clones, not every one. The sample lists about 1.1 million clones, approximately 80% occurring once. Comments on this clone: Other DNA sequences from this sample encode an identical CDR3 as well.

Sample: memory CD4+ T cells from PBMCs. Indicated subset: CD45RA-negative fraction. The source of this sequence is a man between 18 and 29 years old in good health. Some clones in this sample may be carry-over from other donors' samples.

The CDR3 sequence is CASSRGHGGGYTF. CDR3 in DNA: TGTGCCAGTAGCCGGGGACACGGGGGCGGCTACACCTTC. This sequence joins TRBV28 and TRBJ1-2, with a weak D call TRBD1 (6 bases). There are 13 residues in the CDR3. Germline assignment: CDR1 MDHEN and CDR2 SYDVKM. V shed 9 bases and J shed 8 bases, with 19 bases lying between them.